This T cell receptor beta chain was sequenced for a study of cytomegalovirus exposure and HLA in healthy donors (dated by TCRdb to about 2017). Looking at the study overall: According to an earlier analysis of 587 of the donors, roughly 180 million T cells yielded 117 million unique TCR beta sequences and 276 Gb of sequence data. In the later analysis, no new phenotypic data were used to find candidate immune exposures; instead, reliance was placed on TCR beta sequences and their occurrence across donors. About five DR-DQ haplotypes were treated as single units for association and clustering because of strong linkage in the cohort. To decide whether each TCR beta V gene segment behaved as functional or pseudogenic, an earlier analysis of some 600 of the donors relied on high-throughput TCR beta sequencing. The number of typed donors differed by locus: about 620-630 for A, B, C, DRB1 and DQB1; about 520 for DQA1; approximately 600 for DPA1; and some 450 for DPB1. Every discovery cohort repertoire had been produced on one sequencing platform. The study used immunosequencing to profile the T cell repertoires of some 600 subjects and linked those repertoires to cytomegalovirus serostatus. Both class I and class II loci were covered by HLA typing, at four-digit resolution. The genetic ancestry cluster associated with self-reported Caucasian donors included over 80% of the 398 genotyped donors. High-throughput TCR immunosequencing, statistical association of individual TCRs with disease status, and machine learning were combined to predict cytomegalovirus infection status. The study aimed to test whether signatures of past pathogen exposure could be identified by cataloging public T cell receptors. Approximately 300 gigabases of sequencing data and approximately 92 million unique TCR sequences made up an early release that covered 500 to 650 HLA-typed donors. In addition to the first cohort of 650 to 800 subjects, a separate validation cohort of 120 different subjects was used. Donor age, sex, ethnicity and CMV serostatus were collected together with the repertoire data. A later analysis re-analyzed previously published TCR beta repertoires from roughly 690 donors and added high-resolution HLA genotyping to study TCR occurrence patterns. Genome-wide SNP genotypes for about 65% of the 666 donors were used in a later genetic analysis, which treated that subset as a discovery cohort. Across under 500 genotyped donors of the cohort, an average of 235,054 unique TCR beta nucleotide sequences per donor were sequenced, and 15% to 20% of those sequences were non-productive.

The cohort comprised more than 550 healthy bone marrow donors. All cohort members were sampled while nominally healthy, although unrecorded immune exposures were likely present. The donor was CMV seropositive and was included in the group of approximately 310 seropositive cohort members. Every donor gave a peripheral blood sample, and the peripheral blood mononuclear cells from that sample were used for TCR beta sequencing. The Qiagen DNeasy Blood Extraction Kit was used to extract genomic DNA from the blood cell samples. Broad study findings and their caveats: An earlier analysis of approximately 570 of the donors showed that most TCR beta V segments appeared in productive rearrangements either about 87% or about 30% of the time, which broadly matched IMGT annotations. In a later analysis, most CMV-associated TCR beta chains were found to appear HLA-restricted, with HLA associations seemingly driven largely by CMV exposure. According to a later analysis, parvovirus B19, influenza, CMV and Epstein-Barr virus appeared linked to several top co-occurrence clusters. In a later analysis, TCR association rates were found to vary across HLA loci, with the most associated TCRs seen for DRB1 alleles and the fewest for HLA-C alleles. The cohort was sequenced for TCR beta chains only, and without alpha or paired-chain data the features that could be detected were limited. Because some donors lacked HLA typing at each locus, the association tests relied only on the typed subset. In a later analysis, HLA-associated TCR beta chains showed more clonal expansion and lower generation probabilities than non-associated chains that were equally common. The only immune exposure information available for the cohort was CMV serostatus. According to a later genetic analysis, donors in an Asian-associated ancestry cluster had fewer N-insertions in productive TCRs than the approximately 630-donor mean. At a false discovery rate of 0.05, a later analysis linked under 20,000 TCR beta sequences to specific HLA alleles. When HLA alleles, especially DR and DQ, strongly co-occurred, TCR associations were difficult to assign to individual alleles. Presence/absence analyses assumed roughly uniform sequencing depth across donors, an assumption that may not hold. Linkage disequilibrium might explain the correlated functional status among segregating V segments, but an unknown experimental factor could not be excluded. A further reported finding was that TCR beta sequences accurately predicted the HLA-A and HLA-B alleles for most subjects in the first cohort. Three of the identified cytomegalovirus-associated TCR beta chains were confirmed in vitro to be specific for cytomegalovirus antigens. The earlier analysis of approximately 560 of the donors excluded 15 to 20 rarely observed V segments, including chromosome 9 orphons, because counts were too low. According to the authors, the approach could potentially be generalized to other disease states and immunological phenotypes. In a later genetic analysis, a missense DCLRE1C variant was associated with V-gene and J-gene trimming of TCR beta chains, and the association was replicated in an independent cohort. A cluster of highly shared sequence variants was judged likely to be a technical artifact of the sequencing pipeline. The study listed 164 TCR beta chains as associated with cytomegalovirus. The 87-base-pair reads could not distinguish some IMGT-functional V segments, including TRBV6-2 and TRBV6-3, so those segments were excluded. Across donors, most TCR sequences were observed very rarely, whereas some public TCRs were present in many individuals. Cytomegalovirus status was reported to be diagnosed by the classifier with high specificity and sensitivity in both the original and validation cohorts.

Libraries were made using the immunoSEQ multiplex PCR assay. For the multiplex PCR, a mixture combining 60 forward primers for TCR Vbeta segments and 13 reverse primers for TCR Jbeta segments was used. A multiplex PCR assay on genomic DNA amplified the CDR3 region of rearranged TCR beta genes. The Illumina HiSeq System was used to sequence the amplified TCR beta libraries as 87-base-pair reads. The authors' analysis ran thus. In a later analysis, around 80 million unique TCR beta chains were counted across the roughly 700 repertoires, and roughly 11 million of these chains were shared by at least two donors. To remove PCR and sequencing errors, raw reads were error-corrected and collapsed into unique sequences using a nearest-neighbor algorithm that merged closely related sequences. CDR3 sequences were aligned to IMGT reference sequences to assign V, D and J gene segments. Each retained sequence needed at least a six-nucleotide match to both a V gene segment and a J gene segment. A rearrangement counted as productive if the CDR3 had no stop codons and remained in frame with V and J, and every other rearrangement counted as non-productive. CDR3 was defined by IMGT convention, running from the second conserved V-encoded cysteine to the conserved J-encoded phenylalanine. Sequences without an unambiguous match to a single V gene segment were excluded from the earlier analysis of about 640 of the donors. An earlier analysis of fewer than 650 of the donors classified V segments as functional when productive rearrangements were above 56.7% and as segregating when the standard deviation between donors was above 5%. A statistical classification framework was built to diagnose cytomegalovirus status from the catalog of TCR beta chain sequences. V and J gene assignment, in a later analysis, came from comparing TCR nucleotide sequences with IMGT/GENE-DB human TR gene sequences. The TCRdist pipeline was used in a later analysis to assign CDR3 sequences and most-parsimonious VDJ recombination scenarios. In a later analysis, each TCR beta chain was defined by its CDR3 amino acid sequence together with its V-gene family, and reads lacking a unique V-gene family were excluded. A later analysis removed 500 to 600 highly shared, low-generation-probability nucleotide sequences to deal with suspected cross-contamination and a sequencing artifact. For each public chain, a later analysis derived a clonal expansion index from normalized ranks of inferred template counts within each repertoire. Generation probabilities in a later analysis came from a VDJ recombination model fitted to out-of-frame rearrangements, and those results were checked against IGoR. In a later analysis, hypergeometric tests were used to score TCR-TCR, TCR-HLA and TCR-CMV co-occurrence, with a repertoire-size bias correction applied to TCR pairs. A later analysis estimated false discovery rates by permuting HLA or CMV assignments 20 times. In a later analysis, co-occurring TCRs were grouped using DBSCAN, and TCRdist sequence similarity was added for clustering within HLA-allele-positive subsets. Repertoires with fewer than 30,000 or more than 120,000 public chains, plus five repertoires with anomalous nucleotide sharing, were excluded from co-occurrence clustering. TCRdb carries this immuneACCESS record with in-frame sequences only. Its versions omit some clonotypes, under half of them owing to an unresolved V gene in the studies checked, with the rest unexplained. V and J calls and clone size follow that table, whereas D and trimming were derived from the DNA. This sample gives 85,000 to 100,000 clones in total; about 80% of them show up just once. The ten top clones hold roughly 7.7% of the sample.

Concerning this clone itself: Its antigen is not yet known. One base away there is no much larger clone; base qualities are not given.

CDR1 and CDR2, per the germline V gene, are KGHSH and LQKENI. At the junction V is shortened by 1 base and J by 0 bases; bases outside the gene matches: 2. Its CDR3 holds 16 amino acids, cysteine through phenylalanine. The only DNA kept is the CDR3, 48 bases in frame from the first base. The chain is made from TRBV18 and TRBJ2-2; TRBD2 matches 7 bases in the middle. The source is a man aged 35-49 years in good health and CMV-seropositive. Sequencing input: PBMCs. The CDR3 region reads CASSPRGGANTGELFF. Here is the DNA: TGTGCCAGCTCACCACGCGGGGGTGCGAACACCGGGGAGCTGTTTTTT.